The entry below describes one T cell receptor beta chain. These data come from a study of blood T cell repertoires in COVID-19. Study information: PBMCs, B-cell-depleted T cells, or T cells provided the cDNA or gDNA that made up the material.

The repertoire was sequenced with immunoSEQ multiplex PCR; TCRdb's copy has only in-frame clones and lacks some. The sample has 360,000 or so clones, 87% seen once. Participant ages covered about 18 to 95 years across some 25 US areas. Assignments of participants to cohorts depended upon their own reported clinical history. Trimming shortened V by 4 bases and J by 2 bases, and 18 bases separated the two germline ends. The germline gives CDR1 SNHLY, CDR2 FYNNEI. This CDR3 contains 16 residues. The gene calls are TRBV2 and TRBJ2-7; D is possibly TRBD2 (6 bases). The TCR sequence derives from a young woman who had recovered from COVID-19. What was sequenced was PBMCs or T cells enriched from blood (not recorded which). This chain's CDR3 is CASSGHKTREAYEQYF. The CDR3 DNA reads as TGTGCCAGCAGTGGCCACAAGACTAGAGAAGCCTACGAGCAGTACTTC. Drawing the rest from reference TRBV2 and TRBJ2-7, the complete variable domain is EPEVTQTPSHQVTQMGQEVILRCVPISNHLYFYWYRQILGQKVEFLVSFYNNEISEKSEIFDDQFSVERPDGSNFTLKIRSTKLEDSAMYFCASSGHKTREAYEQYFGPGTRLTVT.